The 24 T cell receptor beta chains below all came from one sample that was sequenced in a study of OX40 agonist ivuxolimab in advanced cancers. Measured with immunoSEQ multiplex PCR; TCRdb has only the in-frame clones, and not every one. This repertoire shows under 85,000 clones, about nine tenths found once; its top ten account for 0.45% to 0.55%. Specimen: CD4+ or CD8+ T cells sorted from blood, collected in a trial of the OX40 agonist ivuxolimab. These receptors were taken from an adult with an advanced solid tumor such as melanoma, head and neck, liver or kidney cancer.

This chain joins TRBV5-1 and TRBJ1-6; tentatively, D is TRBD1 (5 bases). The V gene lost 6 bases and the J gene lost 8 bases, with 15 bases spanning the gap. Germline values: CDR1 SGHRS, CDR2 YFSETQ. There are 14 residues in the CDR3. The CDR3 coding sequence is TGCGCCAGCAACGGGGAGGGGCGAGATTCACCCCTCCACTTT. Translated: CASNGEGRDSPLHF.

This chain joins TRBV10-3 and TRBJ1-5, with 7 bases fitting TRBD1. Germline CDR1 ENHRY, CDR2 SYGVKD. V was clipped by 7 bases and J by 5 bases; unmatched bases: 5. CDR3 length equals 13 residues. The CDR3 here is CAINRDRDQPQHF. CDR3 coding DNA: TGTGCCATCAATAGGGACAGAGATCAGCCCCAGCATTTT.

The V gene is TRBV5-1, the J gene TRBJ1-4, with D unclear. V was trimmed by 2 bases and J by 7 bases, leaving 12 bases between them. CDR3 length: 14 amino acids. Germline-derived CDR1 and CDR2 are SGHRS and YFSETQ. The CDR3 here is CASSFGGRVEKLFF. The CDR3 bases are TGCGCCAGCAGCTTTGGAGGAAGGGTTGAAAAACTGTTTTTT.

The V and J genes are TRBV5-4 and TRBJ2-5, with TRBD1 as a possible D gene (6 bases). V was clipped by 5 bases and J by 0 bases, with 11 bases between them. Germline assignment: CDR1 SGHNT and CDR2 YYREEE (reference sequence). The CDR3 is 14 amino acids. This CDR3 is CASSRDRYQETQYF. The CDR3 DNA follows: TGTGCCAGCAGTCGAGACAGGTACCAAGAGACCCAGTACTTC.

CDR3 amino acids: CASSVQGTRANEKLFF. Written as DNA, the CDR3 is TGTGCCAGCAGCGTGCAGGGTACCAGGGCTAATGAAAAACTGTTTTTT. The chain recombines TRBV5-8 with TRBJ1-4, with a possible D match to TRBD1 (5 bases). The length of the CDR3 is 16 residues. Deletions cut 4 bases from V and 3 bases from J, with 16 bases between. Per the germline V gene, CDR1 is SGHTS and CDR2 is YDEGEE. Drawing the rest from reference TRBV5-8 and TRBJ1-4, the complete variable domain is EAGVTQSPTHLIKTRGQQATLRCSPISGHTSVYWYQQALGLGLQFLLWYDEGEERNRGNFPPRFSGRQFPNYSSELNVNALELEDSALYLCASSVQGTRANEKLFFGSGTQLSVL.

This clone was picked up one time. The V gene is TRBV6-1, the J gene TRBJ1-2, with D possibly TRBD1 on 6 matching bases. This CDR3 region has 17 residues. The germline V and J ends were trimmed by 2 bases and 2 bases, with 18 bases remaining between them. Looked up from germline, CDR1 is MNHNS and CDR2 is SASEGT. The CDR3 spells CASSEMRWTAPNYGYTF. In DNA, the CDR3 is TGTGCCAGCAGTGAAATGAGGTGGACAGCGCCGAACTATGGCTACACCTTC.

This chain uses TRBV5-5 with TRBJ2-7; 14 bases are a match to TRBD2. Germline V CDR1 and CDR2: SGHKS, YYEKEE (reference sequence). This CDR3 has 15 residues. The ends lost 4 bases at V and 3 bases at J; junction bases unmatched: 3. The CDR3 loop is CASSLGLAGDYEQYF. For the CDR3, the DNA is TGTGCCAGCAGCCTGGGACTAGCGGGAGACTACGAGCAGTACTTC.

The J gene is TRBJ2-1, the V gene TRBV27; 16 bases are a match to TRBD2. Germline trimming cut 4 bases from V and 8 bases from J; bases unmatched to any gene: 5. CDR3 length: 16 amino acids. Germline assignment: CDR1 MNHEY and CDR2 SMNVEV (reference sequence). The CDR3 bases are TGTGCCAGCAGTTCAGGGACTAGCGGGAGGGCCTATGAGCAGTTCTTC. This codes for CASSSGTSGRAYEQFF.

This sequence joins TRBV30 and TRBJ1-4, with TRBD1 as a possible D gene (6 bases). The V gene lost 2 bases and the J gene lost 5 bases, with 12 bases spanning the gap. The CDR3 spans 14 residues. Germline V gene sequence: CDR1 GTSNPN, CDR2 SVGIG (reference sequence). CDR3 sequence reads: CAWSRGLGNEKLFF. CDR3 bases: TGTGCCTGGAGTCGGGGGCTCGGGAATGAAAAACTGTTTTTT. The entire variable domain, with the rest obtained from reference TRBV30 and TRBJ1-4, is as follows: SQTIHQWPATLVQPVGSPLSLECTVEGTSNPNLYWYRQAAGRGLQLLFYSVGIGQISSEVPQNLSASRPQDRQFILSSKKLLLSDSGFYLCAWSRGLGNEKLFFGSGTQLSVL.

This chain connects TRBV13 to TRBJ2-1; D perhaps matches TRBD1 (6 bases). The length of the CDR3 is 13 residues. In germline, CDR1 is PRHDT, CDR2 FYEKMQ (reference sequence). Trimming removed 5 bases at V and 3 bases at J, with 8 bases between. The CDR3 sequence: CASSRTVYNEQFF. Written as DNA, the CDR3 is TGTGCCAGCAGCAGGACAGTCTACAATGAGCAGTTCTTC. The whole variable domain, remainder taken from reference TRBV13 and TRBJ2-1, is AAGVIQSPRHLIKEKRETATLKCYPIPRHDTVYWYQQGPGQDPQFLISFYEKMQSDKGSIPDRFSAQQFSDYHSELNMSSLELGDSALYFCASSRTVYNEQFFGPGTRLTVL.

The chain combines TRBV5-1 with TRBJ2-2; maybe TRBD1 (6 bases). CDR3 length: 13 amino acids. The V end was cut by 7 bases, the J end by 5 bases, with 12 bases between. Germline lookup yields CDR1 SGHRS and CDR2 YFSETQ. Here the CDR3 reads CASSTGLTGELFF. In DNA, the CDR3 is TGCGCCAGCTCGACAGGTTTAACCGGGGAGCTGTTTTTT.

The chain employs TRBV18 and TRBJ2-1; 7 bases match TRBD2. Germline V gives CDR1 KGHSH, CDR2 LQKENI. V lost 2 bases to trimming and J lost 9 bases; unmatched junction nucleotides: 10. The CDR3 loop spans 15 amino acids. CDR3 in amino acids: CASSPVQVLATEQFF. The DNA of the CDR3 is TGTGCCAGCTCACCAGTGCAGGTACTAGCGACTGAGCAGTTCTTC.

The rearrangement joins TRBV7-2 to TRBJ2-3; 16 bases are shared with TRBD2. The CDR3 has 14 amino acids. Germline V gene sequence: CDR1 SGHTA, CDR2 FQGNSA. With V trimmed by 8 bases and J by 7 bases, 3 bases remained unmatched. This chain's CDR3 is CASGTSGGVNTQYF. In DNA form, the CDR3 reads TGTGCCAGCGGGACTAGCGGGGGGGTAAATACGCAGTATTTT. Full variable domain (missing parts from reference TRBV7-2 and TRBJ2-3): GAGVSQSPSNKVTEKGKDVELRCDPISGHTALYWYRQSLGQGLEFLIYFQGNSAPDKSGLPSDRFSAERTGGSVSTLTIQRTQQEDSAVYLCASGTSGGVNTQYFGPGTRLTVL.

The gene calls are TRBV5-1 and TRBJ2-5, with D unclear. The CDR3 extends over 13 amino acids. Trimming removed 2 bases from V and 1 base from J, with 6 bases in between. The V gene's germline CDR1 is SGHRS and CDR2 YFSETQ. CDR3 in amino acids: CASSLNTQETQYF. CDR3 in DNA: TGCGCCAGCAGCTTAAACACCCAAGAGACCCAGTACTTC.

This clone has only one observation. The chain is built from TRBV4-3 and TRBJ1-2, with D perhaps matching TRBD1 (6 bases). The germline V gene encodes CDR1 LGHNA and CDR2 YSLEER. CDR3 length: 17 amino acids. The V end lost 0 bases, the J end lost 10 bases, and 24 bases lay between the germline ends. Written as DNA, the CDR3 is TGCGCCAGCAGCCAAGATCGCACAGGGAGCCCGACTTTTGCCTACACCTTC. It is translated as CASSQDRTGSPTFAYTF.

The chain links TRBV28 to TRBJ1-5; D remains unclear. The germline V gene has CDR1 MDHEN and CDR2 SYDVKM. Trimming cost V 2 bases and J 6 bases, with 8 bases left between them. The length of the CDR3 is 13 residues. CDR3 region: CASSLRTSQPQHF. DNA of the CDR3: TGTGCCAGCAGTTTAAGGACGAGTCAGCCCCAGCATTTT.

This chain joins TRBV15 and TRBJ2-7; D might be TRBD1 (5 bases). V gave up 0 bases and J gave up 4 bases, with 7 bases separating them. Germline values: CDR1 LNHNV, CDR2 YYDKDF (reference sequence). This CDR3 is 13 amino acids long. CDR3 loop: CATSRDGAYEQYF. CDR3 DNA sequence: TGTGCCACCAGCAGAGATGGGGCTTACGAGCAGTACTTC.

This clone was counted a few times. This chain connects TRBV29-1 to TRBJ2-7; perhaps TRBD1 as D (6 bases). V was cut by 6 bases and J by 2 bases, with 14 bases left in between. CDR1 is SQVTM and CDR2 is ANQGSEA in the germline V gene. The length of the CDR3 is 13 residues. The CDR3 region has the DNA TGCAGCGTCCGCAGACAGGAGCCCTACGAGCAGTACTTC. Translation: CSVRRQEPYEQYF.

The chain is built from TRBV5-5 and TRBJ2-1, with a possible D match to TRBD2 (6 bases). The CDR3 sequence is 12 residues long. Trimming took 3 bases from V and 7 from J, leaving 8 bases between them. In germline, CDR1 is SGHKS, CDR2 YYEKEE (reference sequence). CDR3 coding DNA: TGTGCCAGCAGCTCGCGGGGAAATGAGCAGTTCTTC. Translated, it gives CASSSRGNEQFF.

The chain links TRBV7-6 to TRBJ2-2, with a tentative D call TRBD1 (5 bases). V dropped 5 bases and J dropped 7 bases, with 11 bases sitting between them. The germline V gene encodes CDR1 SGHVS and CDR2 FNYEAQ. The length of the CDR3 is 13 residues. The CDR3 loop is CASSRRQGGELFF. CDR3 nucleotides: TGTGCCAGCAGCCGGCGGCAGGGCGGGGAGCTGTTTTTT.

The chain uses TRBV14 and TRBJ1-3; no reliable D call. Germline loops: CDR1 SGHDN, CDR2 FVKESK. This CDR3 region has 16 residues. The germline V and J ends were trimmed by 0 bases and 0 bases, with 9 bases remaining between them. DNA for the CDR3: TGTGCCAGCAGCCAAGATGCGCGGGGCTCTGGAAACACCATATATTTT. This translates into CASSQDARGSGNTIYF.

The chain employs TRBV25-1 and TRBJ1-4, with a weak D call TRBD1 (5 bases). Trimming shortened V by 4 bases and J by 7 bases, and 10 bases separated the two germline ends. This CDR3 is built from 13 residues. CDR1 MGHDK and CDR2 SYGVNS come from the germline V gene. The CDR3 here is CASSVGRGEKLFF. The CDR3 DNA follows: TGTGCCAGCAGTGTAGGGAGGGGTGAAAAACTGTTTTTT.

The chain combines TRBV20-1 with TRBJ1-1; D remains ambiguous. V was clipped by 5 bases and J by 4 bases, with 8 bases between them. Germline-derived CDR1 and CDR2 are DFQATT and SNEGSKA (reference sequence). This CDR3 region has 11 residues. The CDR3 region has the DNA TGCAGTGCTGGGAGATTCACTGAAGCTTTCTTT. Translation gives CSAGRFTEAFF.

V gene TRBV10-2 combines with J gene TRBJ1-1; 9 bases fit TRBD1. Losses at the gene ends were 6 bases for V and 4 bases for J; bases not matched to a gene: 6. The CDR3 totals 14 residues. Germline CDR1 reads WSHSY; CDR2 reads SAAADI. This chain's CDR3 is CASRRTGEATEAFF. CDR3 coding DNA: TGCGCCAGCAGAAGGACAGGGGAAGCCACTGAAGCTTTCTTT.